A selection of T cell receptor beta chains follows, all from one sample in a study of T cells in Graves' hyperthyroidism and ophthalmopathy. TCRdb re-analysed the multiplex PCR reads in MiXCR, keeping a single row per CDR3 protein. The sample consists of 340,000 or so distinct CDR3 sequences, around a sixth of them appearing once. Sample: blood. These receptor sequences come from a woman in her forties or fifties with Graves' hyperthyroidism. Both conserved end residues are part of each CDR3. D genes are given only for firm matches. The size of a clone is reported for some rows only, either as once, few or many, or as a class for expanded clones.

D	J	V	size	DNA	CDR3
TRBD2	TRBJ2-5	TRBV19	NA	TGTGCCAGTAGTATTGTGGCGGGGGGGGAGGAGACCCAGTACTTC	CASSIVAGGEETQYF
NA	TRBJ2-2	TRBV29-1	few	TGCAGCGTTGAAGGCACTAGCCGCGGCACCGGGGAGCTGTTTTTT	CSVEGTSRGTGELFF
TRBD1	TRBJ1-4	TRBV2	few	TGTGCCAGCACCCAGGGGGCTGAGGAAAAACTGTTTTTT	CASTQGAEEKLFF
NA	TRBJ2-5	TRBV18	many	TGTGCCAGCTCACGCGGACGGGGATTCGAAGAGACCCAGTACTTC	CASSRGRGFEETQYF
NA	TRBJ1-1	TRBV3-1	few	TGTGCCAGCAGCTCAGGGGTGGTGGGCACTGAAGCTTTCTTT	CASSSGVVGTEAFF
NA	TRBJ1-3	TRBV30	NA	TGTGCGCATGGTGGGGGCTCTGGAAACACCATATATTTT	CAHGGGSGNTIYF
NA	TRBJ2-5	TRBV6-2/TRBV6-3	few	TGTGCCAGCAGTTACTCGACGGAGACCCAGTACTTC	CASSYSTETQYF
TRBD1	TRBJ1-2	TRBV28	many	TGTGCCAGCAGTTCACAGGGGGCTGATGGCTACACCTTC	CASSSQGADGYTF
TRBD1	TRBJ1-4	TRBV5-1	few	TGCGCCAGCAGCGGACCGGGGACAGGAATCAATGAAAAACCGTTTTTT	CASSGPGTGINEKPFF
NA	TRBJ1-5	TRBV19	NA	TGTGCCAGTAGTATAGCGAGAGAGGATGAGCCCCAGCATTTT	CASSIAREDEPQHF
TRBD2	TRBJ2-1	TRBV10-2	many	TGCGCCAGCAGTGAGCCTAGCGGGTCCCATGAGCAGTTCTTC	CASSEPSGSHEQFF
NA	TRBJ1-4	TRBV28	many	TGTGCCAGCAGTTTGGGCAGCCGTAATGAAAAACTGTTTTTT	CASSLGSRNEKLFF
TRBD1	TRBJ2-3	TRBV5-1	many	TGCGCCAGCAGCTTGGAAGGGGGCGAGGATACGCAGTATTTT	CASSLEGGEDTQYF
NA	TRBJ1-3	TRBV9	NA	TGTGCCAGCAGCGAGAGGATCCAGGAAGATGGAAACACCATATATTTT	CASSERIQEDGNTIYF
NA	TRBJ1-2	TRBV5-6	NA	TGTGCCAGCAGCTTGGTCGGGAGCTACACCTTC	CASSLVGSYTF
NA	TRBJ1-5	TRBV5-6	NA	TGTGCCAGCAGGGATTCAGGGGAAGATCAGCCCCAGCATTTT	CASRDSGEDQPQHF
NA	TRBJ1-5	TRBV18	many	TGTGCCAGCTCATCCGCAGCCCACTCCAATCAGCCCCAGCATTTT	CASSSAAHSNQPQHF
NA	TRBJ2-5	TRBV20-1	NA	TGCAGTGCTAGAATTGCGGCCCAAGAGACCCAGTACTTC	CSARIAAQETQYF
TRBD2	TRBJ2-3	TRBV9	few	TGTGCCAGCAGCGCCCGGAGGGCTAGCGGGGGGGCAGATACGCAGTATTTT	CASSARRASGGADTQYF
TRBD1	TRBJ2-7	TRBV11-2	many	TGTGCCAGCAGCTCCAACGGACAGGTTCGCTACGAGCAGTACTTC	CASSSNGQVRYEQYF
TRBD2	TRBJ2-1	TRBV6-1	NA	TGTGCCAGCGGGCGGGAGCTGTACAATGAGCAGTTCTTC	CASGRELYNEQFF
NA	TRBJ2-5	TRBV6-2/TRBV6-3	NA	TGTGCCAGCTCACCGGGGCTTGAAAGGACAGGAGGGGGAGAGACCCAGTACTTC	CASSPGLERTGGGETQYF
TRBD1	TRBJ1-4	TRBV28	many	TGTGCCAGCAGGGGAGGGGACAGGGGTGAAAAACTGTTTTTT	CASRGGDRGEKLFF
TRBD2	TRBJ2-5	TRBV3-1	NA	TGTGCCAGCAGCCGCGGGGCCGGGACTAGCGGGAGGGGGGGTCGGTTCCAAGAGACCCAGTACTTC	CASSRGAGTSGRGGRFQETQYF
TRBD2	TRBJ2-1	TRBV4-1	NA	TGCGCCAGCAGCCAGATTAGCGGGGGAGGGCCCTACAATGAGCAGTTCTTC	CASSQISGGGPYNEQFF
NA	TRBJ2-1	TRBV20-1	NA	TGCAGTGCAAGGAACCGGGAATACAATGAGCAGTTCTTC	CSARNREYNEQFF
TRBD1	TRBJ1-2	TRBV5-1	NA	TGCGCCAGCAGCGTGGGACAGGGGGCAAGCTATGGCTACACCTTC	CASSVGQGASYGYTF
NA	TRBJ1-1	TRBV19	many	TGTGCCAGTAGTAGGGACCGCGCCTTTGATGCTTTCTTT	CASSRDRAFDAFF
TRBD2	TRBJ2-7	TRBV28	many	TGTGCCAGCAGCCCGGTGGGACTAGCGGGAGGCGAGCAGTACTTC	CASSPVGLAGGEQYF